One sample yielded the 2 T cell receptor beta chains listed below, sequenced in a study. Treg sorting used a CD4+CD25+CD127-/low gate. One entry per CDR3 protein results from TCRdb running MiXCR on the 5' RACE reads. Found here are over 40,000 distinct CDR3 sequences, roughly 21% of them singletons; the top ten hold under 5%. Sample: Tregs sorted from blood. These receptors all stem from a female donor with breast cancer.

This clonotype was seen ten or more times. The gene calls are TRBV7-2 and TRBJ2-1, with D unresolved. The CDR3 sequence is 14 residues long. Trimming took 3 bases from V and 7 from J, leaving 13 bases between them. The V gene's germline CDR1 is SGHTA and CDR2 FQGNSA. The CDR3 reads CASSLPRLWNEQFF. The CDR3 nucleotides read TGTGCCAGCAGCTTGCCTCGACTTTGGAATGAGCAGTTCTTC.

In its sample, this clonotype was seen many times. The chain carries TRBV9 and TRBJ2-2; maybe TRBD1 (5 bases). Trimming removed 0 bases at V and 3 bases at J, with 9 bases between. Germline loops: CDR1 SGDLS, CDR2 YYNGEE. The CDR3 contains 15 residues. The CDR3 DNA is TGTGCCAGCAGCGTAGAAGGGGCCTACACCGGGGAGCTGTTTTTT. It specifies CASSVEGAYTGELFF.